The 18 T cell receptor beta chains presented below share a single source sample, sequenced in a study of T-cell reconstitution after alpha-beta-depleted transplantation in children. Unique molecular identifiers were used in preparing the TCRbeta library. TCRdb independently ran MiXCR on the PCR reads; one entry per CDR3 protein. Among a few hundred thousand distinct CDR3 sequences, 9% to 12% were seen once, and the ten largest hold 2.4%. The specimen comprised PBMCs from the stem cell graft donor, sampled from the stem cell graft. These receptor sequences come from a human donor who donated a stem cell graft to a child with acute lymphoblastic leukemia.

V usage is TRBV2 and J usage is TRBJ2-2, with D unclear. Looked up from germline, CDR1 is SNHLY and CDR2 is FYNNEI. There are 15 residues in the CDR3. The germline V and J ends were trimmed by 7 bases and 2 bases, with 14 bases remaining between them. The CDR3, as DNA: TGTGCCAGCACCTCCGAGAGACTTAACACCGGGGAGCTGTTTTTT. The encoded protein is CASTSERLNTGELFF.

This chain links TRBV5-1 with TRBJ2-1; perhaps TRBD1 as D (6 bases). V lost 0 bases and J 3 bases, leaving 13 bases between the germline ends. Germline V gene lookup returns CDR1 SGHRS and CDR2 YFSETQ. This CDR3 contains 16 residues. CDR3 protein: CASSLEGQIVYNEQFF. The CDR3 DNA reads as TGCGCCAGCAGCTTGGAAGGACAGATAGTCTACAATGAGCAGTTCTTC.

The CDR3 region has the DNA TGTGCCAGCAGCTTAGTTCTAGGATATCAAGAGACCCAGTACTTC. Amino acid sequence: CASSLVLGYQETQYF. V is TRBV7-9 and J is TRBJ2-5; D not certain. V was cut by 1 base and J by 2 bases, with 11 bases left in between. The CDR3 runs to 15 residues. Germline values: CDR1 SEHNR, CDR2 FQNEAQ (reference sequence).

The V call is TRBV12-3 or TRBV12-4, the J call TRBJ2-3; no firm D call. V lost 4 bases to trimming and J lost 0 bases, with 11 bases between them. This CDR3 is 15 amino acids long. Here the CDR3 reads CASSSAAKSTDTQYF. CDR3 nucleotide sequence: TGTGCCAGCAGTTCGGCGGCCAAGAGCACAGATACGCAGTATTTT.

The chain recombines TRBV28 with TRBJ2-7; D gene ambiguous. The CDR3 loop spans 12 amino acids. In germline, CDR1 is MDHEN, CDR2 SYDVKM. Trimming removed 4 bases at V and 6 bases at J, with 10 bases between. The CDR3 DNA sequence: TGTGCCAGCAGTTCGAATTTTGCCGAGCAGTACTTC. Amino acid sequence: CASSSNFAEQYF.

This clonotype was seen a handful of times. The gene calls are TRBV9 and TRBJ2-4; 9 nucleotides align to TRBD1. With 6 bases clipped from V and 4 bases from J, the junction kept 8 bases outside the gene matches. The length of the CDR3 is 15 residues. Germline V gives CDR1 SGDLS, CDR2 YYNGEE. The DNA for the CDR3 is TGTGCCAGCACCCCGGGACAGGGTTGGAAAAACATTCAGTACTTC. Encoded protein: CASTPGQGWKNIQYF.

The chain carries TRBV10-3 and TRBJ2-5; tentative D call: TRBD1 (6 bases). The CDR3 is made up of 15 amino acids. Germline V gene sequence: CDR1 ENHRY, CDR2 SYGVKD. The V end lost 0 bases, the J end lost 2 bases, and 10 bases lay between the germline ends. The DNA for the CDR3 is TGTGCCATCAGTGAGTCGGGGGCAGAACAAGAGACCCAGTACTTC. It encodes CAISESGAEQETQYF.

This clonotype was seen a handful of times. V gene TRBV5-1 combines with J gene TRBJ2-5; a possible D gene is TRBD1 (6 bases). In germline, CDR1 is SGHRS, CDR2 YFSETQ. Trimming cost V 4 bases and J 4 bases, with 20 bases left between them. CDR3 length: 16 amino acids. The CDR3 DNA sequence: TGCGCCAGCAGCCCCAACACTCCAGGGGCTGGAGAGACCCAGTACTTC. Amino acid sequence: CASSPNTPGAGETQYF.

With regard to this clonotype: Sequence at one end of the junction differs from germline and may be a read error. V usage is TRBV9 and J usage is TRBJ2-4, with 15 bases aligning to TRBD2. Germline loops: CDR1 SGDLS, CDR2 YYNGEE. This CDR3 has 15 residues. DNA for the CDR3: TGTGCCAGCAGCACGGGACTAGCGGGAGGAAACAGTCAGTACTTC. Amino acids: CASSTGLAGGNSQYF.

This clonotype came up many times. V and J are TRBV4-1 and TRBJ2-1; 14 bases match TRBD2. The CDR3 contains 17 residues. Germline V gives CDR1 MGHRA, CDR2 YSYEKL. With V trimmed by 1 base and J by 8 bases, 7 bases remained unmatched. DNA of the CDR3: TGCGCCAGCAGCCAAGGACTAGCGGGAGGGGTAGGGCATGAGCAGTTCTTC. It encodes CASSQGLAGGVGHEQFF.

This clonotype occurred a few times. The gene calls are TRBV5-1 and TRBJ2-1, with TRBD2 matching 7 bases. The CDR3 consists of 17 residues. In germline, CDR1 is SGHRS, CDR2 YFSETQ. V trimming: 4 bases; J trimming: 0 bases; junction bases outside the gene matches: 10. The CDR3 region is CASSVGSSGFSYNEQFF. CDR3 nucleotide sequence: TGCGCCAGCAGCGTTGGGAGTAGCGGGTTCTCCTACAATGAGCAGTTCTTC.

The gene calls are TRBV29-1 and TRBJ2-7, with 8 bases fitting TRBD1. Germline CDR1 SQVTM, CDR2 ANQGSEA. The CDR3 is 13 residues long. V trimming: 1 base; J trimming: 3 bases; junction bases outside the gene matches: 2. CDR3 bases: TGCAGCGTTGAAGGAGGACAGGGCTACGAGCAGTACTTC. The encoded protein is CSVEGGQGYEQYF.

In this sample, this clonotype turned up a few times. The J gene is TRBJ2-3, the V gene TRBV9; 11 bases line up with TRBD2. V lost 4 bases and J lost 2; bases outside the gene matches: 6. CDR3 length: 16 amino acids. Germline V gives CDR1 SGDLS, CDR2 YYNGEE. The CDR3 region is CASSSRLAGFTDTQYF. CDR3 in DNA: TGTGCCAGCAGCTCCCGACTAGCGGGATTCACAGATACGCAGTATTTT.

Comment on this clonotype: The junction does not match germline at one end; this may be a read error. The chain uses TRBV12-3 or TRBV12-4 and TRBJ2-5; D not resolved. The CDR3 has 11 residues. CDR3 bases: TGTGCCAGCAGTTCCGGGCAGACTCAGTACTTC. Its protein is CASSSGQTQYF.

Only a few counts were recorded for this clonotype. The chain combines TRBV12-5 with TRBJ2-7; perhaps TRBD2 as D (6 bases). The CDR3 sequence is 15 residues long. The germline CDR1 and CDR2 sequences are LGHNT and FRNRAP. Trimming took 5 bases from V and 3 from J, leaving 17 bases between them. Written as DNA, the CDR3 is TGTGCTAGTGGTCCCCCCGGTAGCGGTTTCTACGAGCAGTACTTC. Translation: CASGPPGSGFYEQYF.

This clonotype was seen repeatedly, ten times or more. The rearrangement uses TRBV29-1 and TRBJ2-1, with D unclear. Trimming stripped 6 bases from V and 1 base from J, with 13 bases between. The CDR3 runs 14 residues. Germline V gene lookup returns CDR1 SQVTM and CDR2 ANQGSEA. The CDR3: CSVPTPGSYNEQFF. The CDR3 nucleotides read TGCAGCGTCCCGACTCCCGGGTCCTACAATGAGCAGTTCTTC.

This chain uses TRBV20-1 with TRBJ2-2, with 7 bases aligning to TRBD1. V dropped 3 bases and J dropped 4; count of bases not matched to a gene: 2. The CDR3 extends over 13 amino acids. Germline V CDR1 and CDR2: DFQATT, SNEGSKA (reference sequence). This chain's CDR3 is CSARWDSTGELFF. The CDR3 DNA follows: TGCAGTGCTAGGTGGGACAGCACCGGGGAGCTGTTTTTT.

This clonotype turned up a few times. The rearrangement uses TRBV10-3 and TRBJ2-7; 7 bases align to TRBD1. Germline V CDR1 and CDR2: ENHRY, SYGVKD. The length of the CDR3 is 15 residues. Unmatched junction bases numbered 5, after V lost 2 bases and J lost 1 base. Written as DNA, the CDR3 is TGTGCCATCAGTGAGCCGGACAGGATTTCCTACGAGCAGTACTTC. Translating it yields CAISEPDRISYEQYF.